The 25 T cell receptor beta chains below were found in one sample sequenced in a study of blood T cell repertoires in COVID-19. The assay was immunoSEQ multiplex PCR, and TCRdb's table has in-frame clones only and misses some. The profile covers some 460,000 clones, with about 90% appearing a single time and under 0.75% taken by the ten largest. The sample comprised PBMCs or T cells enriched from blood (not recorded which). The receptors originated from a woman aged 18-35 years who had recovered from COVID-19.

The V call is TRBV3-1 (or the pseudogene TRBV3-2), the J call TRBJ1-1; possible D gene TRBD1, 5 bases. The CDR3 is 14 amino acids. Per the germline V gene, CDR1 is LGHDT and CDR2 is YNNKEL (reference sequence). Deletions cut 0 bases from V and 3 bases from J, with 8 bases between. The CDR3 coding sequence is TGTGCCAGCAGCCAAGAGCGGGGGTACACTGAAGCTTTCTTT. Amino acid sequence: CASSQERGYTEAFF.

The rearrangement uses TRBV5-4 and TRBJ1-1, with TRBD1 matching 9 bases. V shed 4 bases and J 6 bases; nucleotides not matched to a gene: 10. The V gene's germline CDR1 is SGHNT and CDR2 YYREEE (reference sequence). This CDR3 spans 15 amino acids. The CDR3 nucleotides read TGTGCCAGCAGCCCGATAACGGGACAGGGAGCTGAAGCTTTCTTT. It is translated as CASSPITGQGAEAFF.

A remark on this clone: The same CDR3 can be traced to other DNA sequences in this sample. The CDR3 DNA reads as TGTGCCAGTAGTCTTACAGGGGATCAGCCCCAGCATTTT. Protein sequence: CASSLTGDQPQHF. The gene calls are TRBV19 and TRBJ1-5; 7 bases are a match to TRBD1. The CDR3 is 13 amino acids. The J segment lost 5 bases and the V segment lost 5 bases, leaving 3 bases of the junction unmatched. The germline CDR1 and CDR2 sequences are LNHDA and SQIVND (reference sequence).

This sequence joins TRBV3-1 (or the pseudogene TRBV3-2) and TRBJ2-3; 10 bases are a match to TRBD2. Germline CDR1 is LGHDT and CDR2 is YNNKEL (reference sequence). Trimming at V came to 4 bases and at J to 3 bases, leaving 7 bases not matched to a gene. CDR3 length: 16 residues. The CDR3 DNA sequence: TGTGCCAGCAGCCCGATTACTAGCGGGGCGACAGATACGCAGTATTTT. Translated, it gives CASSPITSGATDTQYF.

The V call is TRBV9, the J call TRBJ1-1, with TRBD1 matching 8 bases. This CDR3 contains 15 residues. The germline V gene has CDR1 SGDLS and CDR2 YYNGEE. Unmatched junction bases numbered 6, after V lost 4 bases and J lost 1 base. The CDR3 protein is CASSPQTGENTEAFF. The CDR3 DNA is TGTGCCAGCAGCCCCCAGACAGGGGAGAACACTGAAGCTTTCTTT.

The CDR3 sequence is CASSDPSTGPYEQYF. CDR3 coding DNA: TGTGCCAGCAGTGACCCATCGACAGGGCCCTACGAGCAGTACTTC. The chain recombines TRBV2 with TRBJ2-7, with TRBD1 matching over 7 bases. Trimming took 3 bases from V and 2 from J; bases not matched to a gene: 7. The CDR3 covers 15 residues. The germline gives CDR1 SNHLY, CDR2 FYNNEI. Variable domain in full (rest from reference TRBV2 and TRBJ2-7): EPEVTQTPSHQVTQMGQEVILRCVPISNHLYFYWYRQILGQKVEFLVSFYNNEISEKSEIFDDQFSVERPDGSNFTLKIRSTKLEDSAMYFCASSDPSTGPYEQYFGPGTRLTVT.

The V and J genes are TRBV19 and TRBJ1-2; 8 nucleotides agree with TRBD1. V shed 0 bases and J 6 bases; nucleotides not matched to a gene: 6. The CDR3 spans 15 residues. The germline gives CDR1 LNHDA, CDR2 SQIVND (reference sequence). The CDR3 region has the DNA TGTGCCAGTAGTATAGATAGGACAGGGCTGAATGGCTACACCTTC. Translating it yields CASSIDRTGLNGYTF.

This clone was counted a few times. The chain carries TRBV27 and TRBJ1-1, with 8 bases fitting TRBD1. The CDR3 spans 15 residues. With V trimmed by 4 bases and J by 1 base, 5 bases remained unmatched. Germline CDR1 is MNHEY and CDR2 is SMNVEV (reference sequence). The CDR3 spells CASSSPGGRNTEAFF. The CDR3 DNA reads as TGTGCCAGCAGTTCCCCAGGGGGCCGGAACACTGAAGCTTTCTTT.

A single count supports this clone. V is TRBV10-2 and J is TRBJ2-5; D is ambiguous. This CDR3 spans 14 amino acids. The V gene lost 2 bases and the J gene lost 2 bases, with 9 bases spanning the gap. Germline V lookup: CDR1 WSHSY, CDR2 SAAADI. The CDR3 DNA reads TGCGCCAGCAGTGAGCTTGTATTACAAGAGACCCAGTACTTC. This codes for CASSELVLQETQYF.

This chain joins TRBV18 and TRBJ1-2; TRBD1 aligns across 10 bases. CDR1 is KGHSH and CDR2 is LQKENI in the germline V gene. V lost 3 bases and J lost 6; bases outside the gene matches: 10. This CDR3 has 16 residues. The CDR3 bases are TGTGCCAGCTCACCCCAAAGACAGGGGGCGTCAGATGGCTACACCTTC. Translation gives CASSPQRQGASDGYTF.

This clone was observed a handful of times. The CDR3 nucleotides read TGCAGCGTTGCGGGACTGACCTCTGGGGCCAACGTCCTGACTTTC. Amino acid sequence: CSVAGLTSGANVLTF. The chain joins TRBV29-1 to TRBJ2-6; a possible D gene is TRBD2 (6 bases). Between the trimmed V and J ends, which lost 4 bases and 0 bases, there was a span of 10 bases. Looked up from germline, CDR1 is SQVTM and CDR2 is ANQGSEA. There are 15 residues in the CDR3.

The V and J genes are TRBV3-1 (or the pseudogene TRBV3-2) and TRBJ2-3; no clear D. From germline, CDR1 is LGHDT and CDR2 YNNKEL (reference sequence). The CDR3 covers 14 residues. With 4 bases removed from V and 1 base from J, the gap between germline ends came to 9 bases. The DNA of the CDR3 is TGTGCCAGCAGCCCTCCCGCGGGCACAGATACGCAGTATTTT. As protein: CASSPPAGTDTQYF.

The genes are TRBV29-1 and TRBJ2-7, with D possibly being TRBD2 (7 bases). There are 13 residues in the CDR3. V was clipped by 7 bases and J by 2 bases, with 15 bases between them. Germline CDR1 SQVTM, CDR2 ANQGSEA. CDR3 region: CSASSGGPYEQYF. The CDR3 coding sequence is TGCAGCGCTTCGTCCGGGGGGCCCTACGAGCAGTACTTC.

The rearrangement links TRBV30 to TRBJ2-5; tentatively, D is TRBD1 (6 bases). CDR3 length: 14 residues. Trimming shortened V by 4 bases and J by 5 bases, and 17 bases separated the two germline ends. Looked up from germline, CDR1 is GTSNPN and CDR2 is SVGIG (reference sequence). Written as DNA, the CDR3 is TGTGCCTGGAACTTGGGACACCCGGGGGAGACCCAGTACTTC. Amino acid sequence: CAWNLGHPGETQYF. Looking up the rest from reference TRBV30 and TRBJ2-5 gives the full variable domain: SQTIHQWPATLVQPVGSPLSLECTVEGTSNPNLYWYRQAAGRGLQLLFYSVGIGQISSEVPQNLSASRPQDRQFILSSKKLLLSDSGFYLCAWNLGHPGETQYFGPGTRLLVL.

The chain combines TRBV19 with TRBJ1-5; no reliable D call. CDR1 and CDR2 from the germline V gene are LNHDA and SQIVND (reference sequence). This CDR3 spans 17 amino acids. Trimming removed 5 bases at V and 3 bases at J, with 20 bases between. The CDR3 protein is CASSPPLLKSLNQPQHF. The CDR3 DNA reads as TGTGCCAGTAGTCCCCCCCTCTTGAAGAGCCTCAATCAGCCCCAGCATTTT. Combining the CDR3 with reference TRBV19 and TRBJ1-5 gives the whole variable domain DGGITQSPKYLFRKEGQNVTLSCEQNLNHDAMYWYRQDPGQGLRLIYYSQIVNDFQKGDIAEGYSVSREKKESFPLTVTSAQKNPTAFYLCASSPPLLKSLNQPQHFGDGTRLSIL.

The V and J genes are TRBV27 and TRBJ1-4, with TRBD1 identical over 9 bases. Losses at the gene ends were 7 bases for V and 8 bases for J; bases not matched to a gene: 5. CDR1 and CDR2 from the germline V gene are MNHEY and SMNVEV (reference sequence). The CDR3 spans 13 residues. The CDR3 is CASKNRGREKLFF. The CDR3 nucleotides read TGTGCCAGCAAGAACAGGGGGCGAGAAAAACTGTTTTTT.

The rearrangement links TRBV9 to TRBJ1-3; 7 bases align to TRBD1. V lost 0 bases to trimming and J lost 6 bases; unmatched junction nucleotides: 3. CDR1 is SGDLS, CDR2 YYNGEE, per germline. The length of the CDR3 is 14 residues. This chain's CDR3 is CASSVVEGANTIYF. Written as DNA, the CDR3 is TGTGCCAGCAGCGTAGTGGAGGGGGCAAACACCATATATTTT. Variable domain in full (rest from reference TRBV9 and TRBJ1-3): DSGVTQTPKHLITATGQRVTLRCSPRSGDLSVYWYQQSLDQGLQFLIQYYNGEERAKGNILERFSAQQFPDLHSELNLSSLELGDSALYFCASSVVEGANTIYFGEGSWLTVV.

This sequence joins TRBV12-3 or TRBV12-4 and TRBJ1-5; unclear D gene. The CDR3 runs to 12 residues. Trimming took off 6 bases at V and 7 bases at J, with 10 bases between the two ends. CDR3 residues: CASSPERQPQHF. The DNA of the CDR3 is TGTGCCAGCAGCCCGGAGCGACAGCCCCAGCATTTT.

This clone appeared once. The rearrangement uses TRBV4-2 and TRBJ2-5; 8 bases map to TRBD2. The V gene end was trimmed by 4 bases and the J gene end by 3 bases; junction bases not matched to a gene: 13. The germline CDR1 and CDR2 sequences are LGHNA and YNFKEQ. The CDR3 extends over 17 amino acids. DNA for the CDR3: TGTGCCAGCAGCCCAAGCGGGGGAGGGGGGGCGAAAGAGACCCAGTACTTC. Its protein product is CASSPSGGGGAKETQYF.

The chain joins TRBV5-1 to TRBJ1-5; 9 bases are a match to TRBD1. The germline V gene encodes CDR1 SGHRS and CDR2 YFSETQ. The CDR3 length is 14 residues. J lost 5 bases, V lost 4 bases, and 4 bases had no gene match. CDR3 in DNA: TGCGCCAGCAGCGAACAGGGGGCCGATCAGCCCCAGCATTTT. Translated, it gives CASSEQGADQPQHF.

The rearrangement joins TRBV11-2 to TRBJ2-5, with D possibly being TRBD2 (6 bases). CDR1 and CDR2 (germline): SGHAT, FQNNGV. This CDR3 is 15 amino acids long. The germline V and J ends were trimmed by 6 bases and 4 bases, with 18 bases remaining between them. CDR3 DNA sequence: TGTGCCAGCAGGCGCCCGCGGGGTATGCGAGAGACCCAGTACTTC. This sequence encodes CASRRPRGMRETQYF.

This clone was seen only a few times. Other DNA sequences in the sample encode the same CDR3. The J gene is TRBJ1-6, the V gene TRBV27; TRBD1 matches 9 bases. Germline CDR1 reads MNHEY; CDR2 reads SMNVEV (reference sequence). The CDR3 is made up of 15 amino acids. J lost 10 bases, V lost 6 bases, and 10 bases had no gene match. CDR3 in amino acids: CASSRDRVSGSPLHF. CDR3 coding DNA: TGTGCCAGCAGCCGGGACAGGGTGTCTGGATCACCCCTCCACTTT.

This clone was counted once. The chain links TRBV2 to TRBJ2-3; 7 bases fit TRBD1. The junction had 4 bases not matched to a gene; V was cut back by 8 bases and J by 5 bases. The germline gives CDR1 SNHLY, CDR2 FYNNEI. The CDR3 is 12 amino acids. CDR3 nucleotides: TGTGCCAGCCACAGGGGTCAAGATACGCAGTATTTT. This translates into CASHRGQDTQYF.

For this clone: Additional DNA sequences in this sample encode the identical CDR3. The chain joins TRBV5-1 to TRBJ2-5; 13 bases align to TRBD2. Trimming cost V 0 bases and J 2 bases; bases outside gene matches: 1. Germline V gene data show CDR1 as SGHRS and CDR2 as YFSETQ. The CDR3 has 16 amino acids. The CDR3 spells CASSLGLAGGQETQYF. The CDR3 nucleotides are TGCGCCAGCAGCTTGGGACTAGCGGGGGGTCAAGAGACCCAGTACTTC.

This clone was counted once. The CDR3 DNA reads TGCGCCAGCAGCCCCTCCTCGGGACTTAGAGAGACCCAGTACTTC. This gives the protein CASSPSSGLRETQYF. The chain carries TRBV5-1 and TRBJ2-5; maybe TRBD2 (6 bases). V was cut by 4 bases and J by 4 bases, with 17 bases left in between. The germline CDR1 and CDR2 sequences are SGHRS and YFSETQ. The CDR3 extends over 15 amino acids.